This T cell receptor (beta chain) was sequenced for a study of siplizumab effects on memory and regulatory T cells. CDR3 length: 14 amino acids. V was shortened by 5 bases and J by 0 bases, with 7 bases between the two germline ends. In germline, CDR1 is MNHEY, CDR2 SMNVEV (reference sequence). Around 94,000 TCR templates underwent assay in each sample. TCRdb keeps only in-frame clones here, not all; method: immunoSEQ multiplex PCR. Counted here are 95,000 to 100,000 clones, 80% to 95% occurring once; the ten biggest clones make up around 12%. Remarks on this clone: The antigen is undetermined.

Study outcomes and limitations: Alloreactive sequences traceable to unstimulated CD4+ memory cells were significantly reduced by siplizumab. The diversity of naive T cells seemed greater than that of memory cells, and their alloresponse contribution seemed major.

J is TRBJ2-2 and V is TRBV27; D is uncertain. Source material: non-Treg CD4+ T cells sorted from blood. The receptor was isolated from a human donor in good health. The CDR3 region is CASSIRTNTGELFF. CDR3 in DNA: TGTGCCAGCAGTATACGTACGAACACCGGGGAGCTGTTTTTT.